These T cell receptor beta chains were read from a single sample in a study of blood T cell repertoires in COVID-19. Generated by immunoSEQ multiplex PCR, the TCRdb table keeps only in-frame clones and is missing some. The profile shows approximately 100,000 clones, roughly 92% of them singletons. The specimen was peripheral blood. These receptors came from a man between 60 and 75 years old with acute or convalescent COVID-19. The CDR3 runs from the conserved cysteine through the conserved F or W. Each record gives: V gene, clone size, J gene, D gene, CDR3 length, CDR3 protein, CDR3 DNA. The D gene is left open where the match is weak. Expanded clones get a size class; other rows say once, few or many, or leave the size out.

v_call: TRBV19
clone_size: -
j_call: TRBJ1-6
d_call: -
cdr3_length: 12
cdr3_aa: CASSTRVSALHF
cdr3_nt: TGTGCCAGTAGTACCAGGGTCTCGGCCCTCCACTTT

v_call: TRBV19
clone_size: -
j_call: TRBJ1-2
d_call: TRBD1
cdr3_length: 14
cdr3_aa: CASTLQGAWYGYTF
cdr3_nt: TGTGCCAGTACCTTACAGGGGGCATGGTATGGCTACACCTTC

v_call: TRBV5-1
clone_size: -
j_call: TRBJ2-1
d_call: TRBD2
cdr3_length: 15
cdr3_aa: CASSKLAGASNEQFF
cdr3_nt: TGCGCCAGCAGCAAGCTAGCGGGAGCTAGCAATGAGCAGTTCTTC

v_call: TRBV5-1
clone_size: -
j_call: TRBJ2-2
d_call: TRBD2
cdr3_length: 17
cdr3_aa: CASSRVAGVADTGELFF
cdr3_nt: TGCGCCAGCAGTAGGGTAGCGGGAGTGGCGGACACCGGGGAGCTGTTTTTT

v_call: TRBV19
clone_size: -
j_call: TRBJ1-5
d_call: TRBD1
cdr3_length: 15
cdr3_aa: CASTRQGHGNQPQHF
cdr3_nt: TGTGCCAGCACAAGACAGGGTCATGGCAATCAGCCCCAGCATTTT

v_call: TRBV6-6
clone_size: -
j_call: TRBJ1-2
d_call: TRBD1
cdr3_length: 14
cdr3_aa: CASSQEGAAFRCTF
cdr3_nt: TGTGCCAGCAGTCAGGAGGGGGCGGCCTTTAGGTGCACCTTC

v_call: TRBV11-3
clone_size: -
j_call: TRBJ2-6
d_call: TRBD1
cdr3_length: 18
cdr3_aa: CASSLECRGSAGANVLTF
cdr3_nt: TGTGCCAGCAGCTTAGAGTGCAGGGGGTCCGCTGGGGCCAACGTCCTGACTTTC

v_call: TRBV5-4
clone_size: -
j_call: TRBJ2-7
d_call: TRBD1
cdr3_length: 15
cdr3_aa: CASSLSDRGDYEQYF
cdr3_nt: TGTGCCAGCAGCTTGTCGGACAGGGGCGATTACGAGCAGTACTTC

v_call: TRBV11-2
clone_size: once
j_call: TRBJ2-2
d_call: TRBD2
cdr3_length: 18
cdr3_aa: CASSLGWRGTRGTGELFF
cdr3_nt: TGTGCCAGCAGCTTAGGGTGGAGAGGGACTAGGGGCACCGGGGAGCTGTTTTTT

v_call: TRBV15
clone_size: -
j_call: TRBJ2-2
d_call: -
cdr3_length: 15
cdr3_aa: CATSRESLPSGELFF
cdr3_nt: TGTGCCACCAGCAGAGAGAGTCTTCCCTCCGGGGAGCTGTTTTTT

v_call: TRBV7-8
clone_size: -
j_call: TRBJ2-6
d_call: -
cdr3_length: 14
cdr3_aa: CASSFPAGANVLTF
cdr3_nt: TGTGCCAGCAGCTTCCCAGCTGGGGCCAACGTCCTGACTTTC

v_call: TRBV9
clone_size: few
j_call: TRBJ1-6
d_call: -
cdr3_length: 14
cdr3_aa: CASSVRGENSPLHF
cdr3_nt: TGTGCCAGCAGCGTCAGGGGTGAGAATTCACCCCTCCACTTT

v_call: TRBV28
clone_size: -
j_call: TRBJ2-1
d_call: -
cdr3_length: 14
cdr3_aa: CASSFGGQYNEQFF
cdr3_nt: TGTGCCAGCAGTTTCGGGGGACAGTACAATGAGCAGTTCTTC

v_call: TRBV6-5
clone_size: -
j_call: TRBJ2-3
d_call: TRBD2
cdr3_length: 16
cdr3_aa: CASSSSGLADTDTQYF
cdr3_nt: TGTGCCAGCAGTTCAAGCGGACTAGCGGACACAGATACGCAGTATTTT

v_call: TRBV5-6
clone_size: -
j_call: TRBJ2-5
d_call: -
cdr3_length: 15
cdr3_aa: CASSLQRAGGETQYF
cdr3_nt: TGTGCCAGCAGCTTGCAGCGGGCTGGGGGAGAGACCCAGTACTTC

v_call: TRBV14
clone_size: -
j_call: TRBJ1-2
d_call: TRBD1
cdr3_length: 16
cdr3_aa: CASSPRPGQGYSGYTF
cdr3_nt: TGTGCCAGCAGCCCCCGTCCGGGACAGGGGTACAGCGGCTACACCTTC

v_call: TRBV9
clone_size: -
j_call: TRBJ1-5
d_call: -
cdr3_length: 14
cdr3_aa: CASSVEQGDQPQHF
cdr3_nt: TGTGCCAGCAGCGTAGAACAGGGTGATCAGCCCCAGCATTTT

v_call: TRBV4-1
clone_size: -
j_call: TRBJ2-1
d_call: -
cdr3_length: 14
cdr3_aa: CASSQADYYNEQFF
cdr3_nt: TGCGCCAGCAGCCAAGCCGACTACTACAATGAGCAGTTCTTC

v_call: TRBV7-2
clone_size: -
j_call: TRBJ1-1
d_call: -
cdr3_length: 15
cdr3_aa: CASSFQGNLNTEAFF
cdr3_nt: TGTGCCAGCAGCTTTCAGGGTAACCTGAACACTGAAGCTTTCTTT

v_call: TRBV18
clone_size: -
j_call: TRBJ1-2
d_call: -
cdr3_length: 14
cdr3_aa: CASSLSGESYGYTF
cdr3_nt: TGTGCCAGCTCACTATCCGGGGAATCCTATGGCTACACCTTC

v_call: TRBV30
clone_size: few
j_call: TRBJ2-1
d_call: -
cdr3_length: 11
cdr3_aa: CAWIAYTGQFF
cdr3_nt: TGTGCCTGGATAGCCTACACCGGGCAGTTCTTC

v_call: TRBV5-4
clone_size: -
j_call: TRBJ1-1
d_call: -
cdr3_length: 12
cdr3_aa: CASSLRGTEAFF
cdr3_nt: TGTGCCAGCAGTTTAAGGGGCACTGAAGCTTTCTTT

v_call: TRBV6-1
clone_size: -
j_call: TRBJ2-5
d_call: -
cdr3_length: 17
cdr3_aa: CASSEAIGGPYQETQYF
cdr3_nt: TGTGCCAGCAGTGAAGCTATCGGGGGACCGTACCAAGAGACCCAGTACTTC

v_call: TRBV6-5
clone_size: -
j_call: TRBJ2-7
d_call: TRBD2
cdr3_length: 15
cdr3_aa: CASSPTSGISYEQYF
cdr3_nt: TGTGCCAGCAGTCCGACTAGCGGGATATCCTACGAGCAGTACTTC

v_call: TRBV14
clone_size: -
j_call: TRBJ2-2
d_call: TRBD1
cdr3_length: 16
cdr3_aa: CASSLGTGLNTGELFF
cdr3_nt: TGTGCCAGCAGCCTCGGGACAGGCCTCAACACCGGGGAGCTGTTTTTT

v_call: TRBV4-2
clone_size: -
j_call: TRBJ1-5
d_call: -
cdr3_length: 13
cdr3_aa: CASSLVRDQPQHF
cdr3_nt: TGTGCCAGCAGCCTTGTCCGGGATCAGCCCCAGCATTTT

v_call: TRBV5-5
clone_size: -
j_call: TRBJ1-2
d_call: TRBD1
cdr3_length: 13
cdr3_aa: CASSPGGNYGYTF
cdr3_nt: TGTGCCAGCAGCCCAGGGGGCAACTATGGCTACACCTTC

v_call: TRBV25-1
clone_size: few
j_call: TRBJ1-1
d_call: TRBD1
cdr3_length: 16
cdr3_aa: CASSDLRQGENTEAFF
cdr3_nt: TGTGCCAGCAGTGACTTACGACAGGGGGAGAACACTGAAGCTTTCTTT

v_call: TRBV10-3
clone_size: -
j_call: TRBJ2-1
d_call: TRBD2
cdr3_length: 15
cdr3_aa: CAISESGTRANEQFF
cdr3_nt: TGTGCCATCAGTGAGTCAGGGACTAGAGCCAATGAGCAGTTCTTC

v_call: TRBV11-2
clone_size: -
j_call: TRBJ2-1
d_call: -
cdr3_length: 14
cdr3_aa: CASSLDGTYNEQFF
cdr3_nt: TGTGCCAGCAGCTTAGACGGGACCTACAATGAGCAGTTCTTC

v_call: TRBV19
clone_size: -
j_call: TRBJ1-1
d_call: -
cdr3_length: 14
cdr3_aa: CASSRTLRNTEAFF
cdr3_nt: TGTGCCAGTAGTCGGACACTCCGAAACACTGAAGCTTTCTTT

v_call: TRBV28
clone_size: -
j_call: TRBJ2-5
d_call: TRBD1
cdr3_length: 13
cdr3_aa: CASSSTGEETQYF
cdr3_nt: TGTGCCAGTTCCTCGACAGGGGAAGAGACCCAGTACTTC

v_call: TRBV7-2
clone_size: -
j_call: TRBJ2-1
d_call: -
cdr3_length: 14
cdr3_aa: CASSLVDSGGEQFF
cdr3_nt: TGTGCCAGCAGCTTAGTCGACTCCGGGGGTGAGCAGTTCTTC

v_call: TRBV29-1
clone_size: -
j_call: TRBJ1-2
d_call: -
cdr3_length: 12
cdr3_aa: CSVSRGGYGYTF
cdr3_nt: TGCAGCGTTAGCAGGGGCGGCTATGGCTACACCTTC

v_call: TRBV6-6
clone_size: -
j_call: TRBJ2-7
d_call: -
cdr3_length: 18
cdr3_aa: CASSRSGPRDYNSYEQYF
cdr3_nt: TGTGCCAGCAGTCGATCCGGGCCGCGAGACTACAACTCCTACGAGCAGTACTTC

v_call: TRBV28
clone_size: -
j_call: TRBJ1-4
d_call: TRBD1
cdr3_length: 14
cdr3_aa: CASSYTGEGEKLFF
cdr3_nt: TGTGCCAGCAGTTATACAGGGGAAGGAGAAAAACTGTTTTTT

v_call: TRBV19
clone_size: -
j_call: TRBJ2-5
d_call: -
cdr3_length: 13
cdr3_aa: CASSTDRQETQYF
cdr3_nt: TGTGCCAGTAGTACCGACAGGCAAGAGACCCAGTACTTC

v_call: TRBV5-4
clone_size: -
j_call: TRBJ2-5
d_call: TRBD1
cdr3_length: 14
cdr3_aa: CASSRKDRDETQYF
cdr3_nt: TGTGCCAGCAGCCGTAAGGACAGGGACGAGACCCAGTACTTC

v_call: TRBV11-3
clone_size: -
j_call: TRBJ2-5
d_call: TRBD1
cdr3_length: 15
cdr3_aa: CASSPGQGTEETQYF
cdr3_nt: TGTGCCAGCAGCCCCGGACAGGGGACCGAAGAGACCCAGTACTTC

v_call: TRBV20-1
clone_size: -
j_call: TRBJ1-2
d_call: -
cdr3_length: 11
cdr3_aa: CSARVPVGYTF
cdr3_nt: TGCAGTGCTAGAGTCCCGGTTGGCTACACCTTC

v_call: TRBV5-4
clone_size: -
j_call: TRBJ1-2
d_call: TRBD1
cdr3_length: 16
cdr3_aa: CASSLLPGQGAYGYTF
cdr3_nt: TGTGCCAGCAGCTTACTACCGGGACAGGGGGCCTATGGCTACACCTTC

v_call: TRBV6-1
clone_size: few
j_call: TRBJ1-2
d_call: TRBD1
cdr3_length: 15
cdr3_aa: CASSEAQDRVYGYTF
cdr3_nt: TGTGCCAGCAGTGAAGCCCAGGACAGGGTGTATGGCTACACCTTC

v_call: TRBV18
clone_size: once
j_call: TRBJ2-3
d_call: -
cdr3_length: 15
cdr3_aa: CASSPRLQSTDTQYF
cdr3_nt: TGTGCCAGCTCACCAAGATTACAAAGCACAGATACGCAGTATTTT

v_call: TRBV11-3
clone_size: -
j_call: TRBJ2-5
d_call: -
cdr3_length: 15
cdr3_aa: CASSSLTGAQETQYF
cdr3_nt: TGTGCCAGCAGCTCCTTAACGGGAGCCCAAGAGACCCAGTACTTC

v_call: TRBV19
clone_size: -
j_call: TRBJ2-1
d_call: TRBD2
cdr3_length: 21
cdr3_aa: CASSVDGVGGRAESSYNEQFF
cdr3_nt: TGTGCCAGTAGTGTGGACGGGGTTGGCGGGAGGGCCGAGAGCTCCTACAATGAGCAGTTCTTC

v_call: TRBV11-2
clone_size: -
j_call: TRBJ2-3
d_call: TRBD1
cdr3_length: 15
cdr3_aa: CASSSGQASTDTQYF
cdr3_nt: TGTGCCAGCAGCTCCGGACAGGCCAGCACAGATACGCAGTATTTT

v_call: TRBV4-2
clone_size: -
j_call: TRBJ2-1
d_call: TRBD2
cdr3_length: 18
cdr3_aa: CASSQTQVTERGNNEQFF
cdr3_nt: TGTGCCAGCAGCCAAACACAAGTGACGGAGCGGGGAAACAATGAGCAGTTCTTC

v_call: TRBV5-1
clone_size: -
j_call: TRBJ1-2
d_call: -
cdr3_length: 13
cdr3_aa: CASSQQGTYGYTF
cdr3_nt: TGCGCCAGCAGCCAACAGGGTACCTATGGCTACACCTTC